This T cell receptor beta chain is drawn from a study of blood T cell repertoires in COVID-19. Study context: PBMCs, B-cell-depleted T cells, or T cells were the source of the cDNA or gDNA that made up the material.

Enrolled through a virtual design, the participants were between roughly 18 and 90 years of age and came from some 26 US areas. Recovered participants had two consecutive negative NP/OP PCR tests, healthcare professional clearance, or symptom resolution. The germline gives CDR1 LNHDA, CDR2 SQIVND (reference sequence). The CDR3 spans 15 residues. The trim removed 7 bases at V and 9 bases at J, leaving 9 bases unmatched. Produced via immunoSEQ multiplex PCR; TCRdb's table is partial and in-frame only. The sample shows about 130,000 clones, about 86% of them seen only once. This clonotype originated in a man over 45 who had recovered from COVID-19. This chain uses TRBV19 with TRBJ2-1; 13 bases are shared with TRBD2. Sequencing was performed on PBMCs or T cells enriched from blood (not recorded which). The CDR3 nucleotides read TGTGCCAGTATTGGACTAGCGGGGGCCCCGGGTGAGCAGTTCTTC. Translation gives CASIGLAGAPGEQFF.